These 4 T cell receptor beta chains originate from one sample sequenced in a study of vaccination and CD4 T cells after COVID-19. These receptors have no identified antigens. The treatment is: approximately nine-day PBMC culture with coronavirus spike peptide pools or control peptides (ViraFEST assay). Cultured CD4+ T-cell DNA underwent Oncomine TCR Beta short-read sequencing. TCRdb re-derived calls from the PCR reads in MiXCR, one entry per CDR3 protein. Among around 19,000 distinct CDR3 sequences listed, around 52% were seen once. Sequencing used CD4+ T cells from blood, cultured in vitro. The receptors were sampled from a human donor who had recovered from COVID-19.

This chain connects TRBV6-1 to TRBJ2-7; TRBD1 agrees at 11 bases. The germline V gene encodes CDR1 MNHNS and CDR2 SASEGT. This CDR3 spans 20 amino acids. V lost 4 bases, J lost 3 bases, and 20 bases stayed unmatched. The CDR3 loop reads CASSAHGTGGRGRGNYEQYF. CDR3 DNA sequence: TGTGCCAGCAGTGCCCACGGGACAGGGGGACGGGGGCGGGGTAACTACGAGCAGTACTTC.

There are a few counts of this clonotype. The J gene is TRBJ2-3, the V gene TRBV15; D is undetermined. The CDR3 runs 14 residues. V was clipped by 0 bases and J by 2 bases, with 6 bases between them. Germline assignment: CDR1 LNHNV and CDR2 YYDKDF (reference sequence). The DNA for the CDR3 is TGTGCCACCAGCAGAGATCCTTACACAGATACGCAGTATTTT. It encodes CATSRDPYTDTQYF.

V usage is TRBV19 and J usage is TRBJ1-1; no reliable D call. V dropped 3 bases and J dropped 1 base, with 9 bases sitting between them. The CDR3 extends over 14 amino acids. Germline V gives CDR1 LNHDA, CDR2 SQIVND (reference sequence). CDR3 loop: CASSIFGTNTEAFF. DNA of the CDR3: TGTGCCAGTAGTATCTTCGGCACGAACACTGAAGCTTTCTTT. Variable domain in full (rest from reference TRBV19 and TRBJ1-1): DGGITQSPKYLFRKEGQNVTLSCEQNLNHDAMYWYRQDPGQGLRLIYYSQIVNDFQKGDIAEGYSVSREKKESFPLTVTSAQKNPTAFYLCASSIFGTNTEAFFGQGTRLTVV.

The V gene is TRBV20-1, the J gene TRBJ1-1; TRBD1 might be the D (5 bases). The CDR3 contains 14 residues. CDR1 is DFQATT and CDR2 is SNEGSKA in the germline V gene (reference sequence). V shed 3 bases and J shed 3 bases, with 14 bases lying between them. Written as DNA, the CDR3 is TGCAGTGCTAGTTTAGGGTGGGGGGACACTGAAGCTTTCTTT. Its translation is CSASLGWGDTEAFF.